The sequence of this T cell receptor beta chain was determined in a study of T cells after yellow fever vaccination. Findings and limits, study-wide: A limited proportion of clonotypes was detected within both the CD4 and CD8 compartments.

In making TCR cDNA, 5'RACE template switching added a universal primer site and UMIs to it. In TCRdb, the 5' RACE reads were re-called with MiXCR into one record per CDR3 protein. The profile shows about 240,000 distinct CDR3 sequences, 6.9% of them singletons. This CDR3 contains 13 residues. The V gene's germline CDR1 is SGHVS and CDR2 FQNEAQ. Trimming took 5 bases from V and 8 from J; bases not matched to a gene: 7. Worth noting for this clonotype: No antigen is known for it.

The receptor was derived from a man aged 25-40 years who received the YFV17D yellow fever vaccine. V usage is TRBV7-8 and J usage is TRBJ1-2; 8 bases align to TRBD1. The sequenced sample was CD4+ T cells sorted from PBMCs, obtained 15 days after the yellow fever booster vaccination. The CDR3 sequence: CASSADRGAGYTF. CDR3 bases: TGTGCCAGCAGCGCCGACAGGGGTGCCGGCTACACCTTC.